The 17 T cell receptor beta chains below come from one sample, sequenced in a study of cytomegalovirus exposure and HLA in healthy donors. The PCR employed 60 Vbeta primers together with 13 Jbeta primers. Generated by immunoSEQ multiplex PCR, the TCRdb table keeps only in-frame clones and is missing some. The sample includes about 130,000 clones, over 60% of them seen just once. Sample: PBMCs. These receptors all stem from a woman between 55 and 75 years old in good health and CMV-seronegative.

V is TRBV9 and J is TRBJ2-7, with TRBD2 matching 12 bases. Germline V lookup: CDR1 SGDLS, CDR2 YYNGEE. The CDR3 is 16 amino acids. J gave up 4 bases and V 3 bases, and 8 bases lay outside the gene matches. The CDR3 nucleotides read TGTGCCAGCAGCGCTACACTAGCGGGGGGATTGTACGAGCAGTACTTC. Residues: CASSATLAGGLYEQYF.

V is TRBV5-1 and J is TRBJ2-3, with a tentative D call TRBD1 (6 bases). The CDR3 is 16 residues long. CDR1 SGHRS and CDR2 YFSETQ come from the germline V gene. With 5 bases removed from V and 1 base from J, the gap between germline ends came to 17 bases. The CDR3 loop reads CASSPPGHTRTDTQYF. For the CDR3, the DNA is TGCGCCAGCAGTCCCCCGGGACATACACGCACAGATACGCAGTATTTT.

The V call is TRBV30, the J call TRBJ1-2; 7 bases are a match to TRBD1. This CDR3 region has 11 residues. Per the germline V gene, CDR1 is GTSNPN and CDR2 is SVGIG (reference sequence). V lost 7 bases to trimming and J lost 6 bases; unmatched junction nucleotides: 5. Written as DNA, the CDR3 is TGTGCCTCGGGACAGTCGAATGGCTACACCTTC. Translation: CASGQSNGYTF.

The chain carries TRBV11-1 and TRBJ1-1; possibly TRBD1 for D (5 bases). CDR3 length equals 11 residues. Germline V gives CDR1 SGHAT, CDR2 FQDESV (reference sequence). Trimming left V 5 bases short and J 5 bases short, with 6 bases between. CDR3 coding DNA: TGTGCCAGCAGCGCAGGGACTGAAGCTTTCTTT. Its protein is CASSAGTEAFF.

This clone appeared a single time. The CDR3 DNA is TGTGCCAGTAGTACCCGGACTAGCGCCTTCTCCTACAATGAGCAGTTCTTC. This gives the protein CASSTRTSAFSYNEQFF. The chain employs TRBV19 and TRBJ2-1, with 9 bases that match TRBD2. There are 17 residues in the CDR3. J was trimmed by 0 bases and V by 4 bases; bases with no gene match: 7. Germline loops: CDR1 LNHDA, CDR2 SQIVND (reference sequence).

V usage is TRBV5-1 and J usage is TRBJ2-3, with 9 bases identical to TRBD2. Germline CDR1 reads SGHRS; CDR2 reads YFSETQ. V trimming: 4 bases; J trimming: 2 bases; junction bases outside the gene matches: 11. The CDR3 covers 17 residues. The CDR3 protein is CASSLTLSGGPTDTQYF. CDR3 DNA: TGCGCCAGCAGCCTTACCCTAAGCGGGGGGCCCACAGATACGCAGTATTTT.

This chain links TRBV28 with TRBJ2-1, with 11 bases lining up with TRBD2. The V segment lost 6 bases and the J segment 2 bases; nucleotides outside the gene matches: 3. Looked up from germline, CDR1 is MDHEN and CDR2 is SYDVKM. The CDR3 runs to 15 residues. The CDR3 bases are TGTGCCAGCAGGCATAGCGGGGGGGCCTACAATGAGCAGTTCTTC. It specifies CASRHSGGAYNEQFF.

This clone was seen a few times. V and J are TRBV9 and TRBJ2-7, with TRBD2 as a possible D gene (6 bases). The CDR3 spans 13 residues. Trimming pared 7 bases from V and 4 bases from J, leaving 15 bases between. Germline lookup yields CDR1 SGDLS and CDR2 YYNGEE. This CDR3 reads CASPGTPFYEQYF. CDR3 bases: TGTGCCAGCCCCGGGACTCCATTTTACGAGCAGTACTTC.

The chain couples TRBV29-1 to TRBJ2-5, with TRBD1 matching over 9 bases. The V gene's germline CDR1 is SQVTM and CDR2 ANQGSEA. This CDR3 spans 15 amino acids. V was clipped by 5 bases and J by 4 bases; unmatched bases: 11. The CDR3 DNA follows: TGCAGCGTTCGACCGGGACAGGGTCTTGGAGAGACCCAGTACTTC. Translating it yields CSVRPGQGLGETQYF.

The rearrangement joins TRBV6-5 to TRBJ1-1; D is unresolved. The CDR3 totals 14 residues. Trimming left V 8 bases short and J 4 bases short, with 17 bases between. Per germline, CDR1 MNHEY and CDR2 SVGAGI. CDR3 region: CASPKPDITTEAFF. CDR3 in DNA: TGTGCCAGCCCAAAGCCAGACATTACCACTGAAGCTTTCTTT.

This clone was seen only a few times. The chain couples TRBV4-2 to TRBJ2-7; TRBD2 aligns across 12 bases. CDR1 LGHNA and CDR2 YNFKEQ come from the germline V gene. The junction had 2 bases not matched to a gene; V was cut back by 8 bases and J by 0 bases. The CDR3 consists of 14 residues. The CDR3 protein is CASRLAGDSYEQYF. DNA for the CDR3: TGTGCCAGCCGACTAGCGGGGGACTCCTACGAGCAGTACTTC.

CDR3 in amino acids: CASSSGTGSQPQHF. The DNA for the CDR3 is TGCGCCAGCAGTTCCGGGACAGGGAGTCAGCCCCAGCATTTT. The rearrangement joins TRBV5-1 to TRBJ1-5; 9 nucleotides match TRBD1. V was clipped by 5 bases and J by 6 bases; unmatched bases: 6. This CDR3 contains 14 residues. Looked up from germline, CDR1 is SGHRS and CDR2 is YFSETQ.

In this sample, this clone turned up once. The gene calls are TRBV9 and TRBJ2-3; TRBD2 matches at 7 bases. V shed 3 bases and J 2 bases; nucleotides not matched to a gene: 9. Germline V gene lookup returns CDR1 SGDLS and CDR2 YYNGEE. The CDR3 totals 16 residues. The CDR3 nucleotides are TGTGCCAGCAGCGCCGTCGGGGGGAAACTCACAGATACGCAGTATTTT. Protein sequence: CASSAVGGKLTDTQYF.

This chain uses TRBV7-3 with TRBJ2-3; weak D call: TRBD2 (6 bases). CDR1 SGHTA and CDR2 FQGTGA come from the germline V gene. This CDR3 has 15 amino acids. V lost 5 bases and J 4 bases, leaving 16 bases between the germline ends. The CDR3 loop reads CASSPVQSGSDTQYF. For the CDR3, the DNA is TGTGCCAGCAGCCCAGTCCAAAGCGGGTCAGATACGCAGTATTTT.

The table lists this clone with a few counts. The rearrangement links TRBV7-9 to TRBJ1-2; 9 nucleotides agree with TRBD1. CDR3 length: 15 residues. Per germline, CDR1 SEHNR and CDR2 FQNEAQ (reference sequence). Trimming took 5 bases from V and 4 from J; bases not matched to a gene: 8. This CDR3 reads CASSPRTGVGYGYTF. CDR3 in DNA: TGTGCCAGCAGCCCCAGGACAGGGGTCGGCTATGGCTACACCTTC.

The V call is TRBV18, the J call TRBJ1-6; TRBD1 aligns across 8 bases. CDR3 length: 19 amino acids. Germline-derived CDR1 and CDR2 are KGHSH and LQKENI. The V gene end was trimmed by 3 bases and the J gene end by 0 bases; junction bases not matched to a gene: 10. CDR3 DNA: TGTGCCAGCTCACCGGGGACAGGCGCTCAAAGCTCCTATAATTCACCCCTCCACTTT. It translates to CASSPGTGAQSSYNSPLHF.

This chain's CDR3 is CASTHPPGQGDEQYF. Written as DNA, the CDR3 is TGTGCCAGCACCCATCCTCCGGGACAGGGCGACGAGCAGTACTTC. The rearrangement joins TRBV7-9 to TRBJ2-7; TRBD1 agrees at 9 bases. With 7 bases clipped from V and 5 bases from J, the junction kept 12 bases outside the gene matches. Per the germline V gene, CDR1 is SEHNR and CDR2 is FQNEAQ (reference sequence). CDR3 length: 15 residues.